What follows describes a single T cell receptor (beta chain). TCRdb's copy holds only in-frame clones and misses some; the assay was immunoSEQ multiplex PCR. The repertoire holds roughly 170,000 clones, with 84% as singletons. These data originate in a study of blood T cell repertoires in COVID-19. Study-level information: Samples representing acute and convalescent COVID-19 were sourced from the United States, Italy and Spain.

The CDR3 has 14 amino acids. V shed 4 bases, J shed 6 bases, and the junction held 6 bases outside the gene matches. CDR1 is LNHDA, CDR2 SQIVND, per germline (reference sequence). The chain uses TRBV19 and TRBJ2-7; TRBD2 matches 10 bases. The TCR was taken from a human donor in a cohort sampled during active COVID-19. Sequenced material: peripheral blood. CDR3 DNA: TGTGCCAGTAGTACTTGGTCTAGCGGGGGCGAGCAGTACTTC. Protein sequence: CASSTWSSGGEQYF.